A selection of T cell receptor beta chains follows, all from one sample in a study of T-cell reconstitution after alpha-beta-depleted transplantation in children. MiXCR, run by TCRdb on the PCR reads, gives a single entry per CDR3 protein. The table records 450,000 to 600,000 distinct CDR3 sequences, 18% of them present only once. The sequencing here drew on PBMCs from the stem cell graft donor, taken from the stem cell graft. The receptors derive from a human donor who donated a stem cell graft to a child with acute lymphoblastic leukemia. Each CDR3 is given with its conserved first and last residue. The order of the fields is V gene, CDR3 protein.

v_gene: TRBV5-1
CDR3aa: CASSLAGGASMEETQYF

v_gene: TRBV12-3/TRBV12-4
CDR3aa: CASSFRGSGELFF

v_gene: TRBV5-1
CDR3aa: CASSLGGWNEQFF

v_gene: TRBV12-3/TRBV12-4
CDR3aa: CASRSQGALEAFF

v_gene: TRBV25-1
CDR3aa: CASDAQVGDTQYF

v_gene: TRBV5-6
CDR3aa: CASSFGVRSTDTQYF

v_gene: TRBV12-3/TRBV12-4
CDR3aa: CASSFGGRDEKLFF

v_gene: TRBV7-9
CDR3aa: CASTQRGALNTEAFF

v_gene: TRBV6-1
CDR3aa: CASSETRGTEAFF

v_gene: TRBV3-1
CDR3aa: CASSPREVNTGELFF

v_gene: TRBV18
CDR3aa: CASSLLAVINNQPQHF

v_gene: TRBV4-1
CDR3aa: CASSQDRVQETQYF

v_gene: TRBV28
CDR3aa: CASLFATDSNQPQHF

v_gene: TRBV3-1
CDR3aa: CASTNRGLGTEAFF

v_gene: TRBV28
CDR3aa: CASSPSTELNTEAFF

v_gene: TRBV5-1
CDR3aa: CASSLDLASGTSGTYEQYF

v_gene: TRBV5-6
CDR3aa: CASSPRADRTLYTIYF

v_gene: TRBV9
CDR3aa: CASSPSGGGRNIQYF

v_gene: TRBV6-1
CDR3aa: CASSREQAGLGAKNIQYF

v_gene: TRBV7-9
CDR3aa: CASSTPGLAENIQYF

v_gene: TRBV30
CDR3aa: CAWSVTGSPDTQYF

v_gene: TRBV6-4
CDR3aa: CASSDGGSEAFF

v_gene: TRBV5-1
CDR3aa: CASSLEVGGQDTQYF

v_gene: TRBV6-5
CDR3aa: CASSYSADSSSYEQYF

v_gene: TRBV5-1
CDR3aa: CASSPDGGTSPGGYNEQFF